This T cell receptor beta chain was profiled in a study of cytomegalovirus exposure and HLA in healthy donors. The CDR3 is made up of 16 amino acids. Trimming left V 2 bases short and J 4 bases short, with 17 bases between. Germline CDR1 and CDR2: PRHDT and FYEKMQ (reference sequence). In the PCR, 60 Vbeta and 13 Jbeta primers were used. TCRdb keeps only in-frame clones here, not all; method: immunoSEQ multiplex PCR. The table records approximately 120,000 clones, about three quarters of them present only once. In regard to this clone: What it binds is unknown.

The study, taken as a whole, reports: Presence/absence analyses took donor sequencing depth as roughly uniform. CMV serostatus was the sole immune exposure data available.

This chain uses TRBV13 with TRBJ2-5; D unclear. This sequence was found in a female donor in good health and CMV-seronegative. Sequencing was carried out using PBMCs. CDR3 residues: CASSLYGAAARETQYF. The CDR3 region has the DNA TGTGCCAGCAGCTTATATGGCGCGGCAGCTCGAGAGACCCAGTACTTC.